The sample holds a few counts of the clone carrying this T cell receptor (beta chain). The antigen is not known. This record belongs to a study of cytomegalovirus exposure and HLA in healthy donors. PCR amplification relied on 60 Vbeta primers (plus 13 Jbeta primers). Only in-frame clones appear in the TCRdb table, and some are missing; sequencing was by immunoSEQ multiplex PCR. The table lists some 40,000 clones, approximately 81% of them singletons, with approximately 3% in the top ten. Per the germline V gene, CDR1 is SGHAT and CDR2 is FQDESV (reference sequence). V dropped 5 bases and J dropped 5; count of bases not matched to a gene: 9. The CDR3 length is 14 residues. Study-wide results and caveats: Earlier findings revealed that most TCR beta V segments proved productive either about 87% or about 30% of the time. As a later analysis showed, a missense DCLRE1C variant was linked to trimming of TCR beta V- and J-genes. There were a few CMV-associated chains whose specificity for CMV antigens was confirmed in vitro.

Material for sequencing was PBMCs. This TCR derives from a man aged 45-65 years in good health and CMV-seronegative. The chain recombines TRBV11-1 with TRBJ2-7; 7 bases map to TRBD1. CDR3 amino acids: CASSPPGQDNEQYF. CDR3 bases: TGTGCCAGCAGCCCCCCCGGACAGGATAACGAGCAGTACTTC.